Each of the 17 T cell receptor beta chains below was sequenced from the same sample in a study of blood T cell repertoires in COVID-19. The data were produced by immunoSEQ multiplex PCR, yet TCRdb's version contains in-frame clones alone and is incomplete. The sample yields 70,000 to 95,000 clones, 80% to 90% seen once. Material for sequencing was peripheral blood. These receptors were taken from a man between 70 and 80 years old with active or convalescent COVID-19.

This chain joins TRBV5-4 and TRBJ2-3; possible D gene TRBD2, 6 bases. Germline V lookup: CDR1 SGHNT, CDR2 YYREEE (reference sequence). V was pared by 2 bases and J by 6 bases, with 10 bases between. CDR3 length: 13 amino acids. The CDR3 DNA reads TGTGCCAGCAGCTTTTCACGGGAGGATACGCAGTATTTT. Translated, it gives CASSFSREDTQYF.

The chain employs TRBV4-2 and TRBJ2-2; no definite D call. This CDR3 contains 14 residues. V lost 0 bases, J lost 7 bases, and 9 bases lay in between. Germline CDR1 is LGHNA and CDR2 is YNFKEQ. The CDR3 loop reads CASSQESASGELFF. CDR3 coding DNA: TGTGCCAGCAGCCAAGAATCAGCGAGCGGGGAGCTGTTTTTT.

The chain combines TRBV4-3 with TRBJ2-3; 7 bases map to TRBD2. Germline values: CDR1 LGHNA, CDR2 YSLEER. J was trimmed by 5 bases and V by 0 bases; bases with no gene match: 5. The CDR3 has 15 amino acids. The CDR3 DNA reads TGCGCCAGCAGCCAAGAGAGGCGGGAGCTAGATACGCAGTATTTT. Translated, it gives CASSQERRELDTQYF.

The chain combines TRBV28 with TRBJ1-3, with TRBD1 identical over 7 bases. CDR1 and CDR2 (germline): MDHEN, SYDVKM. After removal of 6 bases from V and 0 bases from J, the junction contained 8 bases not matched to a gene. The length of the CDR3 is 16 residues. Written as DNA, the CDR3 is TGTGCCAGCAGGTGGGGCACAGGGGTCTCTGGAAACACCATATATTTT. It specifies CASRWGTGVSGNTIYF.

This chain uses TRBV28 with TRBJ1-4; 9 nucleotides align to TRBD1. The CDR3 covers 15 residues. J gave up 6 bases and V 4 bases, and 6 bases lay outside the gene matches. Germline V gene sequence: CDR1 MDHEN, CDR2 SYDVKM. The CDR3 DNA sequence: TGTGCCAGCAGTTATTCCGGGACAGGGTATGAAAAACTGTTTTTT. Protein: CASSYSGTGYEKLFF.

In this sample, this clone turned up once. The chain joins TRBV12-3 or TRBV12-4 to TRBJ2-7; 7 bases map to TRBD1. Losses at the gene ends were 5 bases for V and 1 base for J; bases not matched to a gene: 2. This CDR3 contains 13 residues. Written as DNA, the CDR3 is TGTGCCAGCAGTACGACAGGGTCCTACGAGCAGTACTTC. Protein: CASSTTGSYEQYF.

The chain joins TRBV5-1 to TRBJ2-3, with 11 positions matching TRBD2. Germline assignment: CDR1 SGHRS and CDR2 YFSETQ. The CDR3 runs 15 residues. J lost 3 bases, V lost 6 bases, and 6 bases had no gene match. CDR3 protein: CASKILAGDTDTQYF. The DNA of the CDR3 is TGCGCCAGCAAAATACTAGCGGGAGATACAGATACGCAGTATTTT.

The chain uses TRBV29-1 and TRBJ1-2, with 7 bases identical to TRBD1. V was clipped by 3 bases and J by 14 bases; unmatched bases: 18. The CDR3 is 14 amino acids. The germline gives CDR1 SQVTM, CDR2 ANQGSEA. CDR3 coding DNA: TGCAGCGTTGATAGTGGACAGGCCTTGATGCGTGAAACCTTC. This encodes CSVDSGQALMRETF. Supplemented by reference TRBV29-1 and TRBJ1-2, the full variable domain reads SAVISQKPSRDICQRGTSLTIQCQVDSQVTMMFWYRQQPGQSLTLIATANQGSEATYESGFVIDKFPISRPNLTFSTLTVSNMSPEDSSIYLCSVDSGQALMRETFGSGTRLTVV.

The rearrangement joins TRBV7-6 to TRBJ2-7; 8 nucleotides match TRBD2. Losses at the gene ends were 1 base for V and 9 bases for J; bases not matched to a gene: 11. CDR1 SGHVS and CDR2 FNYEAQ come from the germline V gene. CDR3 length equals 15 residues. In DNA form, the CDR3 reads TGTGCCAGCAGCTTAGGACTAGCGCAAACTGAGGGGCAGTACTTC. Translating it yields CASSLGLAQTEGQYF.

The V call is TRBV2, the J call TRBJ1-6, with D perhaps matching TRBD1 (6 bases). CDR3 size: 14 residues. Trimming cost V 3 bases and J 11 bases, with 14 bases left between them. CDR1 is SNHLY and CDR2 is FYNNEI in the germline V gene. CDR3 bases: TGTGCCAGCAGTGACAGGCAGGGGATTCCACCCCTCCACTTT. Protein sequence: CASSDRQGIPPLHF.

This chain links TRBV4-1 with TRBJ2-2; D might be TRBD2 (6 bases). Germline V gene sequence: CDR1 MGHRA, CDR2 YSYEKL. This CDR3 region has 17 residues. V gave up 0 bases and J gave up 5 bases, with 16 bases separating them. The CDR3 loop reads CASSQDQSSADTGELFF. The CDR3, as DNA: TGCGCCAGCAGCCAAGATCAGTCTAGCGCCGATACCGGGGAGCTGTTTTTT.

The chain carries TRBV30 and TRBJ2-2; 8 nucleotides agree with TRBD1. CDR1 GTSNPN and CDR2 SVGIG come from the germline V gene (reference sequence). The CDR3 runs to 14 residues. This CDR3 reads CAQRGTGNTGELFF. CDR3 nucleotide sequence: TGTGCTCAGAGGGGGACAGGGAACACCGGGGAGCTGTTTTTT.

The CDR3 DNA is TGTGCCAGCAGCACGGGACAGGGGAGGGAGACCCAGTACTTC. As protein: CASSTGQGRETQYF. This chain connects TRBV5-6 to TRBJ2-5; 10 bases are shared with TRBD1. The CDR3 has 14 residues. V was clipped by 4 bases and J by 5 bases; unmatched bases: 5. Germline V lookup: CDR1 SGHDT, CDR2 YYEEEE.

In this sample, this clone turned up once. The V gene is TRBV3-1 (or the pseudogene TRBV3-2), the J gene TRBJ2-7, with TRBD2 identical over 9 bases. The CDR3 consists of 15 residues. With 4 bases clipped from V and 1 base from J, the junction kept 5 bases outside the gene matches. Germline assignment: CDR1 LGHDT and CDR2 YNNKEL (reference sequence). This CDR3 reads CASSRRTSASYEQYF. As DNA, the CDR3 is TGTGCCAGCAGCCGTAGGACTAGCGCTTCCTACGAGCAGTACTTC.

CDR3 sequence (DNA): TGCGCCAGCAGCCAAGATAAGGCAGGGAACTCTGGAAACACCATATATTTT. It translates to CASSQDKAGNSGNTIYF. The J gene is TRBJ1-3, the V gene TRBV4-1; the D gene is possibly TRBD1 (5 bases). Germline CDR1 MGHRA, CDR2 YSYEKL. CDR3 length: 17 amino acids. V lost 0 bases to trimming and J lost 0 bases, with 12 bases between them.

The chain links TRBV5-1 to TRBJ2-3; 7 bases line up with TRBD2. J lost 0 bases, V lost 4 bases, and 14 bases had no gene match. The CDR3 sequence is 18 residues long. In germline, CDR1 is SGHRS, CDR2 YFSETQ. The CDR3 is CASSLRTDGRPSTDTQYF. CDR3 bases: TGCGCCAGCAGCCTGCGGACCGACGGGAGGCCCAGCACAGATACGCAGTATTTT.

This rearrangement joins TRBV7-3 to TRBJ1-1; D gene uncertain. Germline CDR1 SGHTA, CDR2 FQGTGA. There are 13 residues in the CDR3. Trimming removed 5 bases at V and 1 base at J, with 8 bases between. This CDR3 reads CASSRQENTEAFF. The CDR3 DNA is TGTGCCAGCAGCCGACAAGAGAACACTGAAGCTTTCTTT. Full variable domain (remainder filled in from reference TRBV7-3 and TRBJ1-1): GAGVSQTPSNKVTEKGKYVELRCDPISGHTALYWYRQSLGQGPEFLIYFQGTGAADDSGLPNDRFFAVRPEGSVSTLKIQRTERGDSAVYLCASSRQENTEAFFGQGTRLTVV.